This TCR beta chain derives from a study of blood T cell repertoires in COVID-19. Study information: The United States, Italy and Spain supplied acute and convalescent COVID-19 samples. The cDNA or gDNA used as material had been derived from T cells, B-cell-depleted T cells, or PBMCs.

The CDR3 has 11 residues. Trimming took 5 bases from V and 10 from J, leaving 9 bases between them. Looked up from germline, CDR1 is MGHDK and CDR2 is SYGVNS. In the original processing: For nucleated cells, counts were estimated from reference gene primer amplification. Sequencing used immunoSEQ multiplex PCR; TCRdb keeps in-frame clones, though not all of them. V and J calls and clone size are given by that table; D and trimming were obtained from the DNA. The sample records about 200,000 clones, roughly 80% being singletons. This receptor was obtained from a woman aged 80 or over with acute or convalescent COVID-19. The chain recombines TRBV25-1 with TRBJ1-5, with D hard to call. Sequenced sample: peripheral blood. This CDR3 reads CASSSGGPQHF. The CDR3 nucleotides read TGTGCCAGCAGTTCAGGTGGCCCCCAGCATTTT.